This record concerns one T cell receptor beta chain sequence. The source of the sample is a study of blood T cells in healthy people across ages. The ends were cut back, 3 bases at V and 3 bases at J, with 14 bases in the middle. Germline V gene sequence: CDR1 SQVTM, CDR2 ANQGSEA. This CDR3 has 14 amino acids. PCR was performed a second time for roughly 7 to 11 cycles using a sample-barcoded 5' primer and a J-beta primer mix. TCRdb called the 5' RACE reads again in MiXCR, with one record for every CDR3 protein. This sample has hundreds of thousands of distinct CDR3 sequences, with 29% found just once.

Sequenced sample: blood. This clonotype was obtained from a woman at least 80 years old in good health. V and J are TRBV29-1 and TRBJ1-2; a possible D gene is TRBD1 (5 bases). The CDR3 is CSVDVGRGYYGYTF. The DNA for the CDR3 is TGCAGCGTTGATGTAGGGAGGGGATACTATGGCTACACCTTC. Looking up the rest from reference TRBV29-1 and TRBJ1-2 gives the full variable domain: SAVISQKPSRDICQRGTSLTIQCQVDSQVTMMFWYRQQPGQSLTLIATANQGSEATYESGFVIDKFPISRPNLTFSTLTVSNMSPEDSSIYLCSVDVGRGYYGYTFGSGTRLTVV.